Sequencing of this T cell receptor beta chain was carried out in a study of T cells in Graves' hyperthyroidism and ophthalmopathy. Across the whole study: Prior to any treatment, at the point of initial diagnosis, peripheral blood was collected.

This clonotype was seen ten or more times. Per the germline V gene, CDR1 is WNHNN and CDR2 is SYGVQD (reference sequence). The length of the CDR3 is 15 residues. Trimming left V 4 bases short and J 2 bases short, with 13 bases between. RNA transcripts provided the source from which TCR beta CDR3 regions were amplified. Using the HTBI primer set, a first-round RT-PCR was run on the TCR CDR3. Via MiXCR, TCRdb re-called the multiplex PCR reads, giving one row per CDR3 protein. The table records about 380,000 distinct CDR3 sequences, roughly 14% of them present only once. The TCR originated in a woman aged 55-69 years with Graves' hyperthyroidism. The V gene is TRBV10-1, the J gene TRBJ2-3; D is possibly TRBD1 or TRBD2 (5 bases each). The sequenced material came from blood. The CDR3 is CASSAGTFITDTQYF. CDR3 coding DNA: TGCGCCAGCAGTGCCGGGACCTTCATCACAGATACGCAGTATTTT.